This TCR beta chain was sequenced in a study of OX40 agonist ivuxolimab in advanced cancers. The repertoire was sequenced with immunoSEQ multiplex PCR; TCRdb's copy has only in-frame clones and lacks some. The sample records about 57,000 clones, 83% being singletons. Germline CDR1 and CDR2: SGHNT and YYREEE (reference sequence). J lost 3 bases, V lost 0 bases, and 8 bases had no gene match. This CDR3 is built from 18 residues. The rearrangement links TRBV5-4 to TRBJ2-3; 12 bases fit TRBD2. The input for sequencing was CD4+ or CD8+ T cells sorted from blood, taken in a trial of the OX40 agonist ivuxolimab. This receptor was identified in an adult with an advanced solid tumor such as melanoma, head and neck, liver or kidney cancer. This CDR3 is CASSLGLAGAPGTDTQYF. The CDR3 DNA reads as TGTGCCAGCAGCTTGGGACTAGCGGGAGCCCCGGGGACAGATACGCAGTATTTT.